The 25 T cell receptor beta chains listed next were all sequenced from one sample in a study of cytomegalovirus exposure and HLA in healthy donors. The study ran its PCR with 60 Vbeta and 13 Jbeta primers. Data came from immunoSEQ multiplex PCR; TCRdb stores just in-frame clones and leaves some out. There are about 170,000 clones in the sample; 62% occur only once, and under 3% lies in the top ten. Sequencing was performed on PBMCs. Receptors originate from a man aged 40-49 years in good health and CMV-seronegative.

The chain carries TRBV29-1 and TRBJ2-2; tentatively, D is TRBD1 (6 bases). V lost 6 bases and J 2 bases, leaving 10 bases between the germline ends. The CDR3 length is 13 residues. Germline assignment: CDR1 SQVTM and CDR2 ANQGSEA. The CDR3 loop reads CSVQGFNTGELFF. Here the CDR3 DNA reads TGCAGCGTACAGGGATTTAACACCGGGGAGCTGTTTTTT.

This clone turned up a few times. DNA for the CDR3: TGTGCCAGCGCGACACGGGGTTCCTATGGCTACACCTTC. It is translated as CASATRGSYGYTF. This sequence joins TRBV25-1 and TRBJ1-2; no definite D call. From germline, CDR1 is MGHDK and CDR2 SYGVNS. The V end was cut by 8 bases, the J end by 4 bases, with 14 bases between. CDR3 size: 13 residues.

The chain is built from TRBV5-1 and TRBJ1-4; TRBD1 aligns across 7 bases. The CDR3 has 16 amino acids. CDR1 and CDR2 from the germline V gene are SGHRS and YFSETQ. V lost 0 bases to trimming and J lost 1 base; unmatched junction nucleotides: 3. CDR3 sequence reads: CASSLAGTVTNEKLFF. The DNA for the CDR3 is TGCGCCAGCAGCTTGGCCGGGACAGTAACTAATGAAAAACTGTTTTTT.

This chain uses TRBV7-2 with TRBJ2-5; 13 nucleotides line up with TRBD2. There are 14 residues in the CDR3. The V gene's germline CDR1 is SGHTA and CDR2 FQGNSA. Trimming removed 6 bases from V and 9 bases from J; junction bases left unmatched: 7. The CDR3 loop reads CASSPPGLAGSQYF. CDR3 bases: TGTGCCAGCAGTCCTCCGGGACTAGCGGGGTCCCAGTACTTC.

This clone was recorded a few times. V usage is TRBV2 and J usage is TRBJ2-1; 7 bases fit TRBD2. The CDR3 totals 14 residues. With 7 bases clipped from V and 8 bases from J, the junction kept 11 bases outside the gene matches. The germline CDR1 and CDR2 sequences are SNHLY and FYNNEI. CDR3 amino acids: CASKWEGKRDEQFF. DNA of the CDR3: TGTGCCAGCAAATGGGAGGGTAAAAGGGATGAGCAGTTCTTC.

This clone was recorded a few times. V is TRBV9 and J is TRBJ2-4; D unresolved. In germline, CDR1 is SGDLS, CDR2 YYNGEE. V gave up 1 base and J gave up 5 bases, with 10 bases separating them. The CDR3 loop spans 14 amino acids. CDR3 sequence (DNA): TGTGCCAGCAGCGTACACAGCAACGAAAACATTCAGTACTTC. Amino acid sequence: CASSVHSNENIQYF.

The genes are TRBV27 and TRBJ1-5; D might be TRBD1 (6 bases). V dropped 4 bases and J dropped 1 base, with 8 bases sitting between them. Looked up from germline, CDR1 is MNHEY and CDR2 is SMNVEV (reference sequence). The CDR3 length is 14 residues. The CDR3 is CASSYRDSNQPQHF. The CDR3 nucleotides read TGTGCCAGCAGTTACAGGGACAGCAATCAGCCCCAGCATTTT.

The chain is built from TRBV5-4 and TRBJ2-1, with TRBD2 matching 9 bases. Germline values: CDR1 SGHNT, CDR2 YYREEE (reference sequence). The junction had 0 bases not matched to a gene; V was cut back by 2 bases and J by 0 bases. The CDR3 consists of 15 residues. The CDR3 here is CASSFSGSSYNEQFF. The CDR3 DNA sequence: TGTGCCAGCAGCTTTAGCGGGAGCTCCTACAATGAGCAGTTCTTC.

The V call is TRBV7-2, the J call TRBJ2-1, with D possibly matching TRBD1 (5 bases). V lost 3 bases, J lost 4 bases, and 10 bases lay in between. The CDR3 covers 14 residues. Germline V gives CDR1 SGHTA, CDR2 FQGNSA. The CDR3: CASSLGPGYNEQFF. The CDR3 DNA reads as TGTGCCAGCAGCTTGGGGCCAGGGTACAATGAGCAGTTCTTC.

This clone was seen a handful of times. V is TRBV14 and J is TRBJ2-6; D not certain. In germline, CDR1 is SGHDN, CDR2 FVKESK. The CDR3 runs 14 residues. Trimming took off 4 bases at V and 0 bases at J, with 4 bases between the two ends. The CDR3 sequence: CASSRVSGANVLTF. The CDR3 region has the DNA TGTGCCAGCAGCCGAGTCTCTGGGGCCAACGTCCTGACTTTC.

The J gene is TRBJ2-5, the V gene TRBV18, with 7 nucleotides matching TRBD2. This CDR3 has 16 amino acids. The germline V gene has CDR1 KGHSH and CDR2 LQKENI. V was pared by 1 base and J by 6 bases, with 11 bases of the junction left unmatched. In DNA, the CDR3 is TGTGCCAGCTCACCACAGAAAGGACTAGGAGGACAGACCCAGTACTTC. The encoded protein is CASSPQKGLGGQTQYF.

This sequence joins TRBV11-2 and TRBJ2-1, with TRBD1 matching over 7 bases. The J segment lost 10 bases and the V segment lost 5 bases, leaving 5 bases of the junction unmatched. This CDR3 has 12 residues. CDR1 SGHAT and CDR2 FQNNGV come from the germline V gene. CDR3 in DNA: TGTGCCAGCAGCATACGGGACAGCGAGCAGTTCTTC. Protein: CASSIRDSEQFF.

V and J are TRBV6-5 and TRBJ2-7; 8 bases line up with TRBD2. CDR3 length: 16 amino acids. The trim removed 2 bases at V and 3 bases at J, leaving 9 bases unmatched. CDR1 is MNHEY and CDR2 is SVGAGI in the germline V gene. The CDR3 spells CASSYRPGLDVYEQYF. In DNA form, the CDR3 reads TGTGCCAGCAGTTACCGACCGGGACTAGATGTCTACGAGCAGTACTTC.

CDR3 in DNA: TGTGCCAGTGGGACAGGGGGAATTAATGAAAAACTGTTTTTT. It specifies CASGTGGINEKLFF. The rearrangement links TRBV6-5 to TRBJ1-4, with 11 bases identical to TRBD1. The CDR3 has 14 amino acids. V shed 9 bases and J 4 bases; nucleotides not matched to a gene: 4. Germline V gives CDR1 MNHEY, CDR2 SVGAGI.

Regarding this clone: At the DNA level, this CDR3 is encoded by other sequences in the same sample as well. CDR3 residues: CASSFPSGRSTGELFF. The CDR3 DNA reads TGTGCCAGCAGTTTCCCTAGCGGGCGGAGCACCGGGGAGCTGTTTTTT. V and J are TRBV6-5 and TRBJ2-2, with 8 bases fitting TRBD2. V lost 4 bases, J lost 4 bases, and 8 bases stayed unmatched. The CDR3 loop spans 16 amino acids. Looked up from germline, CDR1 is MNHEY and CDR2 is SVGAGI.

This chain connects TRBV7-2 to TRBJ2-5; maybe TRBD1 (6 bases). The J call is doubtful: the DNA matches TRBJ2-7 better. Germline values: CDR1 SGHTA, CDR2 FQGNSA. The CDR3 extends over 15 amino acids. In nucleotides, the CDR3 is TGTGCCAGCAGCTTAGGGCCGGGACACCATTACGAGCAGTACTTC. Amino acids: CASSLGPGHHYEQYF.

This clone was counted between two and nine times. The chain combines TRBV7-2 with TRBJ2-7; 12 bases match TRBD2. Germline lookup yields CDR1 SGHTA and CDR2 FQGNSA. The CDR3 runs to 15 residues. The V and J ends lost 5 bases and 7 bases, in that order; junction bases with no gene match: 9. Here the CDR3 DNA reads TGTGCCAGCAGCGTTCGACTAGCGGGAGAGTTAGAGCAGTACTTC. It codes for CASSVRLAGELEQYF.

The chain links TRBV10-3 to TRBJ1-5, with 7 bases aligning to TRBD1. Per the germline V gene, CDR1 is ENHRY and CDR2 is SYGVKD. This CDR3 spans 14 amino acids. The J segment lost 3 bases and the V segment lost 6 bases, leaving 5 bases of the junction unmatched. CDR3: CAISPTGTNQPQHF. The CDR3 nucleotides are TGTGCCATCAGCCCGACAGGGACCAATCAGCCCCAGCATTTT.

The V call is TRBV7-9, the J call TRBJ1-4, with TRBD1 matching over 12 bases. Germline V CDR1 and CDR2: SEHNR, FQNEAQ (reference sequence). The V segment lost 1 base and the J segment 6 bases; nucleotides outside the gene matches: 6. The CDR3 is 17 amino acids. CDR3 DNA: TGTGCCAGCAGCTTAGAGGGACAGGGGGCCCGGGATGAAAAACTGTTTTTT. Encoded protein: CASSLEGQGARDEKLFF.

The V call is TRBV19, the J call TRBJ2-7; the match to TRBD1 covers 12 bases. Trimming cost V 4 bases and J 6 bases; bases outside gene matches: 7. The CDR3 runs to 15 residues. From germline, CDR1 is LNHDA and CDR2 SQIVND (reference sequence). DNA of the CDR3: TGTGCCAGTAGTAAGTCCGGGACAGGGGGCCGCGAGCAGTACTTC. Protein sequence: CASSKSGTGGREQYF.

The genes are TRBV11-2 and TRBJ1-3; 7 bases align to TRBD1. CDR1 and CDR2 (germline): SGHAT, FQNNGV. J was trimmed by 2 bases and V by 4 bases; bases with no gene match: 2. CDR3 length: 14 residues. CDR3 in amino acids: CASSSTGTGNTIYF. CDR3 DNA sequence: TGTGCCAGCAGCTCGACAGGGACTGGAAACACCATATATTTT.

Only a few counts were recorded for this clone. The chain is built from TRBV19 and TRBJ1-1; TRBD1 is a possible D gene (6 bases). The CDR3 has 15 residues. Deletions cut 6 bases from V and 2 bases from J, with 16 bases between. Germline-derived CDR1 and CDR2 are LNHDA and SQIVND (reference sequence). The CDR3 is CASSQGRGGNTEAFF. Here the CDR3 DNA reads TGTGCCAGTAGCCAGGGGAGGGGTGGTAACACTGAAGCTTTCTTT.

This clone was seen a few times. The chain carries TRBV6-5 and TRBJ2-7; D perhaps matches TRBD2 (5 bases). Germline V CDR1 and CDR2: MNHEY, SVGAGI. The CDR3 runs 12 residues. V gave up 7 bases and J gave up 6 bases, with 13 bases separating them. CDR3 amino acids: CASMQRAGEQYF. DNA for the CDR3: TGTGCCAGCATGCAGAGGGCTGGCGAGCAGTACTTC.

CDR3 sequence (DNA): TGCGCCAGCATGGGGGACAGGGGGCATGGGGAGCAGTACTTC. Translated: CASMGDRGHGEQYF. The rearrangement joins TRBV10-1 to TRBJ2-7; 12 nucleotides agree with TRBD1. V lost 7 bases and J lost 7; bases outside the gene matches: 8. CDR3 length: 14 amino acids. In germline, CDR1 is WNHNN, CDR2 SYGVQD (reference sequence).

The chain combines TRBV10-3 with TRBJ2-6, with D tentatively TRBD2 (5 bases). CDR1 and CDR2 (germline): ENHRY, SYGVKD. The V end was cut by 10 bases, the J end by 0 bases, with 19 bases between. This CDR3 is 17 amino acids long. The CDR3 DNA follows: TGTGCCAGCGCGCAAGGTAGAGGGAACTCTGGGGCCAACGTCCTGACTTTC. Protein product: CASAQGRGNSGANVLTF.